Below, 2 T cell receptor beta chains from the same sample are listed, as sequenced in a study of blood T cell repertoires in COVID-19 (dated by TCRdb to about 2020). Library creation used the immunoSEQ multiplex PCR assay. The clones in this table, taken by TCRdb from immuneACCESS, are in-frame only. Not every clone is retained; where verified, under half of the shortfall comes from an unresolved V gene, and the cause of the rest is unknown. For this sample the table gives about 120,000 clones, of which approximately 83% were detected only once. The ten largest clones capture about a tenth of the sample. Sequences were obtained from peripheral blood. These receptors were taken from an older man with acute or convalescent COVID-19.

V gene TRBV6-5 combines with J gene TRBJ1-2; 9 bases are a match to TRBD1. There are 13 residues in the CDR3. J gave up 3 bases and V 7 bases, and 3 bases lay outside the gene matches. CDR1 MNHEY and CDR2 SVGAGI come from the germline V gene. CDR3 bases: TGTGCCAGCACCGACAGGGGGTACTATGGCTACACCTTC. Translation: CASTDRGYYGYTF.

The V call is TRBV6-6, the J call TRBJ1-6, with a possible D match to TRBD1 (5 bases). The CDR3 is 13 residues long. V shed 6 bases and J shed 4 bases, with 7 bases lying between them. Germline CDR1 is MNHNY and CDR2 is SVGAGI (reference sequence). The CDR3 DNA reads as TGTGCCAGCAGAGGGGTGTATAATTCACCCCTCCACTTT. This encodes CASRGVYNSPLHF.